A single sample is the source of the 2 T cell receptor beta chains below, sequenced in a study of vaccination effects on CD4 cells after COVID-19. The assay was immunoSEQ multiplex PCR, and TCRdb's table has in-frame clones only and misses some. Of 65,000 to 70,000 clones listed, under 85% are singletons. Their specific antigens are unknown. Within the ViraFEST assay, antigen-specific CD4+ T cells underwent expansion with viral peptide pools prior to sequencing. Between days 9 and 11 of culture, CD4+ T cells were separated out. Each participant was given two doses of one vaccine (BNT162b2 or mRNA-1273). The sequenced sample was CD4+ T cells from PBMCs cultured with HCoV-OC43 spike peptides, obtained after COVID-19 vaccination. Subset given: HCoV-OC43 spike overlapping peptide pool stimulation. Receptors were obtained from a human donor who received a COVID-19 vaccine.

This sequence joins TRBV7-2 and TRBJ2-5, with D perhaps matching TRBD1 (5 bases). This CDR3 region has 14 residues. Germline lookup yields CDR1 SGHTA and CDR2 FQGNSA. Between the trimmed V and J ends, which lost 2 bases and 2 bases, there was a span of 9 bases. CDR3 residues: CASSLSRAQETQYF. CDR3 coding DNA: TGTGCCAGCAGCTTATCCAGGGCGCAAGAGACCCAGTACTTC.

This chain's CDR3 is CSVPGQDRSNEQFF. Here the CDR3 DNA reads TGCAGCGTCCCGGGACAGGACCGGTCCAATGAGCAGTTCTTC. This rearrangement joins TRBV29-1 to TRBJ2-1, with TRBD1 matching over 8 bases. CDR3 length equals 14 residues. Trimming took 6 bases from V and 6 from J; bases not matched to a gene: 10. Germline lookup yields CDR1 SQVTM and CDR2 ANQGSEA.